This paragraph covers one T cell receptor beta chain sequence. Its antigen is unknown. From each donor, a roughly 2.6 ml peripheral blood sample was collected into PAXgene tubes and stored at -80 degrees C. Without any T cell sorting, total RNA was extracted from whole blood using the PAXgene blood miRNA kit on an automated QIAcube. Peripheral blood from monozygotic twin pairs concordant or discordant for inflammatory bowel disease was subjected to deep TCRalpha and TCRbeta repertoire profiling with unique molecular barcoding. Smoking habits were recorded for all twin pairs, and individuals were classified as current, former or never smokers. The sample comes from a study of monozygotic twins with inflammatory bowel disease (dated by TCRdb to between 2018 and 2021). In terms of the full investigation: In total, about 30 monozygotic twin pairs made up the full study: 19 Danish pairs, all IBD-discordant, plus nine German pairs, of which four were IBD-concordant and five were IBD-discordant. Disease-associated traits were sought mainly through comparisons between IBD patients and their genetically identical healthy co-twins within discordant pairs. Each individual had, on average, about 151 000 unique TCRalpha sequences and 181 000 unique TCRbeta sequences available for analysis. The research as a whole found: No single strong signal or clonotype linked to IBD turned up in the results, so the idea that one exists was not supported. Fewer clonotypes were shared with other individuals by IBD patients than by healthy twins, most markedly in patients showing signs of disease activity. Because patients received different immunosuppressive treatments, the repertoires may have picked up extra background noise and variability between individuals. Repertoire similarity did not differ between concordant and discordant twins, which could be due to limited statistical power. IBD patients had lower TCRbeta repertoire diversity, measured by the inverse Simpson index, than their healthy co-twins. The analysis was unable to tell apart different T cell subtypes.

The protocol used for the library was 5' RACE. Each TCR library was prepared from roughly 3.5 ug of total RNA. For each sample, cDNA was synthesized in eight separate reactions using SMARTScribe reverse transcriptase. Unique molecular identifiers containing a 6-nucleotide sample barcode were introduced through template switching during cDNA synthesis. Two nested PCRs of roughly 16 and 10 cycles amplified the TCRalpha and TCRbeta cDNA, and bead purification followed each PCR. Before amplification, cDNA was treated with uracil DNA-glycosylase and purified using the QIAquick PCR purification kit. The second PCR added Illumina TruSeq-compatible adapters along with sample-specific barcodes. Library quality and concentration were checked on TapeStation and Qubit, and libraries were pooled at roughly 5 ng each. Pooled libraries were sequenced on an Illumina HiSeq2500 single-index Rapid Run with 2 x 100 bp reads and custom sequencing primers. In the paper's pipeline: MiGEC version 1.2.6 was used for UMI-based consensus assembly, which corrected PCR and sequencing errors. V(D)J alignment, clonotype assembly and CDR3 extraction were performed with MiXCR version 2.1.1. Gene usage, clonotype sharing and MAIT/NKT TCR abundance were normalised by analysing the top 1000, 10 000 and 20 000 clonotypes per sample. After downsampling to 27 000 UMIs, diversity was calculated as the inverse Simpson index using the vegan R package. Paired Mann-Whitney U tests were applied to discordant twin pairs, and Benjamini-Hochberg correction was used for multiple testing. Through TCRdb reprocessing, the reads give one entry per CDR3 protein sequence; DNA is omitted. The V and J calls were determined by TCRdb, not by the authors. This sample's table contains roughly 200,000 distinct CDR3 sequences. Roughly 1.7% of the sample is held by the ten biggest clonotypes.

The CDR3 sequence holds 13 residues, the cysteine and phenylalanine included. No nucleotide data were recorded. The germline V gene (reference sequence) specifies LNHNV as CDR1 and YYDKDF as CDR2. The origin of this receptor is a human donor with ulcerative colitis or Crohn's disease, or a healthy co-twin of an affected twin (not recorded which). The V and J genes are TRBV15 and TRBJ1-1; TCRdb selects TRBD1, and the lack of DNA leaves this call unchecked. Material: blood. The CDR3 in this case is CATSREGGTEAFF.